This T cell receptor beta chain was sequenced in a study of shared clonotypes between healthy human individuals. Profiled with immunoSEQ multiplex PCR; TCRdb holds only in-frame clones, not every one. The sample holds approximately 980,000 clones, about 80% seen once. V dropped 5 bases and J dropped 7 bases, with 14 bases sitting between them. Germline V gene lookup returns CDR1 SGHTA and CDR2 FQGNSA. The CDR3 contains 14 residues. The chain couples TRBV7-2 to TRBJ2-2; D not resolved. This clonotype was obtained from a man between 18 and 35 years old in good health. Sequencing was done on a sample of memory CD4+ T cells sorted from blood. The subset: CD45RA-negative fraction. The CDR3 DNA reads as TGTGCCAGCAGCCGGCGTGCCCCCATCGGGGAGCTGTTTTTT. Translating it yields CASSRRAPIGELFF.